Following are 25 T cell receptor beta chains from one sample sequenced in a study of CD8+ T cells in alopecia areata. RNA extraction and reverse transcription yielded cDNA as sequencing template. Sequencing used immunoSEQ multiplex PCR; TCRdb keeps in-frame clones, though not all of them. The table includes approximately 180,000 clones, more than 60% detected once. The input for sequencing was CD4+ T cells sorted from blood, taken at week 0. The source is a human donor with alopecia areata.

The V and J genes are TRBV2 and TRBJ1-4; D is unresolved. This CDR3 is 13 amino acids long. V was trimmed by 8 bases and J by 7 bases, leaving 14 bases between them. Germline V gives CDR1 SNHLY, CDR2 FYNNEI. CDR3 sequence: CASRTAYREKLFF. The CDR3 DNA is TGTGCCAGCCGGACGGCTTATCGTGAAAAACTGTTTTTT. The variable domain in full, with the rest retrieved from reference TRBV2 and TRBJ1-4, is EPEVTQTPSHQVTQMGQEVILRCVPISNHLYFYWYRQILGQKVEFLVSFYNNEISEKSEIFDDQFSVERPDGSNFTLKIRSTKLEDSAMYFCASRTAYREKLFFGSGTQLSVL.

This clone was seen a handful of times. The chain uses TRBV2 and TRBJ2-7; a weak D match, TRBD2 (6 bases). This CDR3 is 14 amino acids long. Germline loops: CDR1 SNHLY, CDR2 FYNNEI. V was shortened by 7 bases and J by 1 base, with 14 bases between the two germline ends. The DNA for the CDR3 is TGTGCCAGCAAGGAGGGTTCAGGATCCTACGAGCAGTACTTC. Translated, it gives CASKEGSGSYEQYF.

This chain uses TRBV30 with TRBJ1-2; D not resolved. The V gene lost 7 bases and the J gene lost 6 bases, with 21 bases spanning the gap. Germline V lookup: CDR1 GTSNPN, CDR2 SVGIG (reference sequence). This CDR3 comprises 14 residues. CDR3 region: CAFGPTVGMDGYTF. CDR3 coding DNA: TGTGCCTTCGGGCCTACGGTCGGGATGGATGGCTACACCTTC.

The J gene is TRBJ1-4, the V gene TRBV5-1; D remains ambiguous. Deletions cut 2 bases from V and 5 bases from J, with 10 bases between. In germline, CDR1 is SGHRS, CDR2 YFSETQ. This CDR3 has 14 residues. The CDR3 nucleotides are TGCGCCAGCAGCTTCCAGGACTTGAATGAAAAACTGTTTTTT. Its translation: CASSFQDLNEKLFF.

The J gene is TRBJ2-7, the V gene TRBV5-1, with TRBD1 matching over 10 bases. The CDR3 extends over 15 amino acids. CDR1 and CDR2 from the germline V gene are SGHRS and YFSETQ. V was pared by 0 bases and J by 6 bases, with 6 bases of the junction left unmatched. In nucleotides, the CDR3 is TGCGCCAGCAGCTTGGTGACAGGGGGCGCTTCCGAGCAGTACTTC. This sequence encodes CASSLVTGGASEQYF.

The chain's CDR3 is CASSLGEETQYF. The CDR3 DNA follows: TGTGCCAGCAGCCTGGGGGAAGAGACCCAGTACTTC. The chain couples TRBV5-6 to TRBJ2-5; D may correspond to TRBD1 or TRBD2 (5 bases each). The CDR3 totals 12 residues. The germline V gene has CDR1 SGHDT and CDR2 YYEEEE. V was trimmed by 4 bases and J by 3 bases, leaving 7 bases between them.

CDR3: CSVGGFYEQYF. CDR3 DNA sequence: TGCAGCGTTGGGGGGTTCTACGAGCAGTACTTC. The V call is TRBV29-1, the J call TRBJ2-7; the D call may be TRBD1 or TRBD2 (5 bases each). There are 11 residues in the CDR3. CDR1 is SQVTM and CDR2 is ANQGSEA in the germline V gene. V shed 4 bases and J shed 3 bases, with 7 bases lying between them.

The chain uses TRBV2 and TRBJ1-4, with TRBD1 matching 8 bases. The V and J ends lost 6 bases and 3 bases, in that order; junction bases with no gene match: 6. CDR1 is SNHLY, CDR2 FYNNEI, per germline. The CDR3 length is 15 residues. The DNA for the CDR3 is TGTGCCAGCAGGCCTTGGACAGGGCCTAATGAAAAACTGTTTTTT. Encoded protein: CASRPWTGPNEKLFF.

This clone was picked up a small number of times. This chain uses TRBV5-1 with TRBJ2-4; 9 bases fit TRBD1. This CDR3 comprises 13 residues. Germline values: CDR1 SGHRS, CDR2 YFSETQ. The V segment lost 4 bases and the J segment 5 bases; nucleotides outside the gene matches: 1. The CDR3 DNA is TGCGCCAGCAGCAGGGACAGGGAAAACATTCAGTACTTC. It codes for CASSRDRENIQYF.

This clone was recorded a few times. The chain employs TRBV7-2 and TRBJ1-2; TRBD1 matches 8 bases. V gave up 5 bases and J gave up 2 bases; unmatched junction bases: 16. Germline V gives CDR1 SGHTA, CDR2 FQGNSA. The CDR3 is 18 amino acids. The CDR3 protein is CASSPRKDRAKLNYGYTF. The DNA of the CDR3 is TGTGCCAGCAGCCCCCGAAAGGACAGGGCTAAACTCAACTATGGCTACACCTTC.

CDR3 DNA sequence: TGTGCCTGGAGTGCCCTCGAGGGGAATACGCAGTATTTT. Its protein is CAWSALEGNTQYF. This chain links TRBV30 with TRBJ2-3; D is tentatively TRBD1 or TRBD2 (5 bases each). Germline V gene data show CDR1 as GTSNPN and CDR2 as SVGIG (reference sequence). The CDR3 loop spans 13 amino acids. V dropped 1 base and J dropped 7 bases, with 12 bases sitting between them.

V is TRBV29-1 and J is TRBJ2-1; 7 bases agree with TRBD1. The CDR3 spans 11 residues. Germline lookup yields CDR1 SQVTM and CDR2 ANQGSEA. V shed 4 bases and J 8 bases; nucleotides not matched to a gene: 2. Here the CDR3 DNA reads TGCAGCGTTGCCAGGGGGTATGAGCAGTTCTTC. Protein product: CSVARGYEQFF.

The genes are TRBV7-9 and TRBJ1-2, with D possibly matching TRBD1 (5 bases). CDR3 length: 14 amino acids. V gave up 5 bases and J gave up 4 bases, with 14 bases separating them. Germline lookup yields CDR1 SEHNR and CDR2 FQNEAQ (reference sequence). The CDR3: CASSKGRGSYGYTF. For the CDR3, the DNA is TGTGCCAGCAGCAAAGGTCGGGGGTCCTATGGCTACACCTTC. Full variable domain (rest looked up from reference TRBV7-9 and TRBJ1-2): DTGVSQNPRHKITKRGQNVTFRCDPISEHNRLYWYRQTLGQGPEFLTYFQNEAQLEKSRLLSDRFSAERPKGSFSTLEIQRTEQGDSAMYLCASSKGRGSYGYTFGSGTRLTVV.

This clone was found a few times. Within the sample, other DNA sequences also encode this same CDR3. The chain carries TRBV29-1 and TRBJ1-2; TRBD1 is a possible D gene (5 bases). The V end lost 7 bases, the J end lost 2 bases, and 11 bases lay between the germline ends. Germline-derived CDR1 and CDR2 are SQVTM and ANQGSEA. The CDR3 length is 12 residues. CDR3 DNA sequence: TGCAGCGCCGGGGACGGCAACTATGGCTACACCTTC. Its protein product is CSAGDGNYGYTF.

This clone has ten or more counts. The chain carries TRBV7-3 and TRBJ2-2; D unclear. This CDR3 comprises 15 residues. Between the trimmed V and J ends, which lost 5 bases and 6 bases, there was a span of 16 bases. The germline CDR1 and CDR2 sequences are SGHTA and FQGTGA. The CDR3 DNA reads TGTGCCAGCAGCCCCGACCCCGTTGGAGCCGGGGAGCTGTTTTTT. Its translation: CASSPDPVGAGELFF.

The chain couples TRBV5-1 to TRBJ1-6; D is uncertain. Trimming removed 2 bases from V and 9 bases from J, with 24 bases in between. The CDR3 loop spans 18 amino acids. Germline V gene lookup returns CDR1 SGHRS and CDR2 YFSETQ. CDR3 bases: TGCGCCAGCAGCTTTCTCATTTTAGGAGGCGGAACTCCTTCACCCCTCCACTTT. Its protein product is CASSFLILGGGTPSPLHF.

The genes are TRBV29-1 and TRBJ1-2; TRBD1 agrees at 7 bases. Germline V gives CDR1 SQVTM, CDR2 ANQGSEA. V lost 8 bases, J lost 8 bases, and 11 bases stayed unmatched. There are 12 residues in the CDR3. CDR3 sequence (DNA): TGCAGCTTCAACTTCGGACAGGAAGGCTACACCTTC. Translation gives CSFNFGQEGYTF. The variable domain in full, completed from reference TRBV29-1 and TRBJ1-2, reads SAVISQKPSRDICQRGTSLTIQCQVDSQVTMMFWYRQQPGQSLTLIATANQGSEATYESGFVIDKFPISRPNLTFSTLTVSNMSPEDSSIYLCSFNFGQEGYTFGSGTRLTVV.

This chain links TRBV4-3 with TRBJ2-7; D is possibly TRBD1 (6 bases). CDR3 size: 14 residues. Per germline, CDR1 LGHNA and CDR2 YSLEER. Trimming took off 3 bases at V and 5 bases at J, with 14 bases between the two ends. The CDR3 region is CASSHNREWNEQYF. DNA of the CDR3: TGCGCCAGCAGCCATAACAGGGAATGGAACGAGCAGTACTTC.

The chain uses TRBV9 and TRBJ2-7, with 9 bases fitting TRBD2. V was pared by 0 bases and J by 6 bases, with 10 bases of the junction left unmatched. CDR3 length equals 16 residues. Germline CDR1 reads SGDLS; CDR2 reads YYNGEE. The CDR3 loop reads CASSVDAGGLRSEQYF. Here the CDR3 DNA reads TGTGCCAGCAGCGTAGATGCGGGGGGGCTCCGTTCCGAGCAGTACTTC.

The V gene is TRBV5-1, the J gene TRBJ2-7, with no clear D. There are 15 residues in the CDR3. Germline lookup yields CDR1 SGHRS and CDR2 YFSETQ. V shed 4 bases and J shed 5 bases, with 19 bases lying between them. CDR3 in DNA: TGCGCCAGCAGCCGTGACCTCCTCTCCATCCACGAGCAGTACTTC. The encoded protein is CASSRDLLSIHEQYF.

This clone was detected a few times. The chain is built from TRBV27 and TRBJ2-6, with D tentatively TRBD1 (5 bases). Germline loops: CDR1 MNHEY, CDR2 SMNVEV (reference sequence). Trimming stripped 6 bases from V and 2 bases from J, with 11 bases between. The CDR3 covers 15 residues. Here the CDR3 DNA reads TGTGCCAGCAGCCATCAAGGGGCTGGGGCCAACGTCCTGACTTTC. This gives the protein CASSHQGAGANVLTF.

The V and J genes are TRBV29-1 and TRBJ2-3; D gene ambiguous. The CDR3 loop spans 10 amino acids. V lost 5 bases and J lost 8, with 8 bases in between. Germline-derived CDR1 and CDR2 are SQVTM and ANQGSEA. The CDR3 is CSVSVGTQYF. For the CDR3, the DNA is TGCAGCGTTAGTGTCGGTACGCAGTATTTT.

The chain employs TRBV20-1 and TRBJ1-1; no definite D call. Germline values: CDR1 DFQATT, CDR2 SNEGSKA (reference sequence). The CDR3 runs 11 residues. V was pared by 6 bases and J by 10 bases, with 15 bases between. CDR3 sequence: CSARGSAGAFF. Written as DNA, the CDR3 is TGCAGTGCCCGTGGTTCGGCTGGAGCTTTCTTT.

This clone was seen only a few times. The chain recombines TRBV23-1 with TRBJ1-2; D is perhaps TRBD1 (6 bases). TRBV23-1 is labeled an ORF, and its function is uncertain. The CDR3 loop spans 10 amino acids. Trimming removed 9 bases at V and 4 bases at J, with 6 bases between. The CDR3 sequence is CARDSYGYTF. CDR3 nucleotides: TGCGCCAGGGACAGCTATGGCTACACCTTC.

This sequence joins TRBV30 and TRBJ1-5, with D possibly matching TRBD1 (5 bases). V was shortened by 4 bases and J by 4 bases, with 14 bases between the two germline ends. Germline values: CDR1 GTSNPN, CDR2 SVGIG (reference sequence). The CDR3 totals 14 residues. The CDR3 DNA follows: TGTGCCTGGAACAGGCAGGGATTGAATCAGCCCCAGCATTTT. Protein product: CAWNRQGLNQPQHF.